This is a list of T cell receptor beta chains from one sample in a study of OX40 agonist ivuxolimab in advanced cancers. Profiling relied on immunoSEQ multiplex PCR, and the TCRdb table lists in-frame clones only, not all of them. The table lists almost 50,000 clones, under 90% of them singletons. Sequenced material: CD4+ or CD8+ T cells sorted from blood, taken in a trial of the OX40 agonist ivuxolimab. The receptors originated from an adult with an advanced solid tumor such as melanoma, head and neck, liver or kidney cancer. Both conserved end residues are part of each CDR3. D genes are given only for firm matches. Expanded clones are given a class, and other clones once, few, many or no size at all.

V gene: TRBV15
clone size: -
D gene: -
J gene: TRBJ2-5
CDR3 protein: CATSRDSGGETQYF
CDR3 DNA: TGTGCCACCAGCAGAGATTCCGGGGGAGAGACCCAGTACTTC

V gene: TRBV5-4
clone size: -
D gene: -
J gene: TRBJ2-7
CDR3 protein: CASGVSDVEQYF
CDR3 DNA: TGTGCCAGCGGAGTATCGGATGTGGAGCAGTACTTC

V gene: TRBV6-5
clone size: -
D gene: -
J gene: TRBJ2-3
CDR3 protein: CASSYSSADPRYF
CDR3 DNA: TGTGCCAGCAGTTACTCGTCGGCGGACCCGCGGTATTTT

V gene: TRBV7-9
clone size: once
D gene: TRBD1
J gene: TRBJ1-1
CDR3 protein: CASSLGGGQPTEAFF
CDR3 DNA: TGTGCCAGCAGCTTAGGGGGGGGACAGCCCACTGAAGCTTTCTTT

V gene: TRBV7-7
clone size: -
D gene: TRBD1
J gene: TRBJ2-3
CDR3 protein: CASSPLPGGRTDTQYF
CDR3 DNA: TGTGCTAGCAGCCCCCTGCCAGGGGGCCGCACAGATACGCAGTATTTT

V gene: TRBV28
clone size: -
D gene: TRBD2
J gene: TRBJ2-7
CDR3 protein: CASSLPLGSGSSYEQYF
CDR3 DNA: TGTGCCAGCAGTCTCCCCCTGGGTAGCGGGAGCTCCTACGAGCAGTACTTC

V gene: TRBV29-1
clone size: once
D gene: TRBD2
J gene: TRBJ2-7
CDR3 protein: CSVGKLAGGGEQYF
CDR3 DNA: TGCAGCGTTGGGAAACTAGCGGGAGGAGGGGAGCAGTACTTC

V gene: TRBV27
clone size: -
D gene: -
J gene: TRBJ1-1
CDR3 protein: CASSITENTEAFF
CDR3 DNA: TGTGCCAGCAGTATTACAGAGAACACTGAAGCTTTCTTT

V gene: TRBV9
clone size: -
D gene: -
J gene: TRBJ2-5
CDR3 protein: CASSLLGAGETQYF
CDR3 DNA: TGTGCCAGCAGCCTGCTGGGGGCAGGGGAGACCCAGTACTTC

V gene: TRBV5-5
clone size: -
D gene: TRBD1
J gene: TRBJ1-5
CDR3 protein: CASSSGQGLYSNQPQHF
CDR3 DNA: TGTGCCAGCAGCTCGGGACAGGGCCTCTATAGCAATCAGCCCCAGCATTTT

V gene: TRBV5-4
clone size: -
D gene: TRBD2
J gene: TRBJ2-5
CDR3 protein: CAIRISGRGETQYF
CDR3 DNA: TGTGCCATTCGGATCAGCGGGAGAGGGGAGACCCAGTACTTC

V gene: TRBV5-1
clone size: -
D gene: -
J gene: TRBJ2-3
CDR3 protein: CASSPDPSSTDTQYF
CDR3 DNA: TGCGCCAGCAGCCCGGACCCCTCTAGCACAGATACGCAGTATTTT

V gene: TRBV10-3
clone size: -
D gene: -
J gene: TRBJ2-2
CDR3 protein: CAISESGARTGELFF
CDR3 DNA: TGTGCCATCAGTGAGTCGGGGGCGCGTACCGGGGAGCTGTTTTTT

V gene: TRBV9
clone size: -
D gene: -
J gene: TRBJ1-3
CDR3 protein: CASNRDSGNTIYF
CDR3 DNA: TGTGCCAGTAACAGGGACTCTGGAAACACCATATATTTT

V gene: TRBV14
clone size: -
D gene: TRBD1
J gene: TRBJ2-7
CDR3 protein: CASSPPGQALQQYF
CDR3 DNA: TGTGCCAGCAGCCCTCCGGGACAGGCCCTCCAGCAGTACTTC

V gene: TRBV5-1
clone size: -
D gene: TRBD2
J gene: TRBJ2-7
CDR3 protein: CASSSLAGEYEQYF
CDR3 DNA: TGCGCCAGCAGCTCCCTAGCGGGAGAGTACGAGCAGTACTTC

V gene: TRBV6-1
clone size: -
D gene: TRBD2
J gene: TRBJ2-7
CDR3 protein: CASATSGPYEQYF
CDR3 DNA: TGTGCCAGCGCCACTAGCGGCCCCTACGAGCAGTACTTC

V gene: TRBV28
clone size: -
D gene: -
J gene: TRBJ1-6
CDR3 protein: CASSLFVNNSPLHF
CDR3 DNA: TGTGCCAGCAGTTTATTCGTGAATAATTCACCCCTCCACTTT

V gene: TRBV28
clone size: -
D gene: -
J gene: TRBJ1-5
CDR3 protein: CASSPIGGGYSNQPQHF
CDR3 DNA: TGTGCCAGCAGCCCAATCGGGGGAGGCTATAGCAATCAGCCCCAGCATTTT

V gene: TRBV9
clone size: -
D gene: -
J gene: TRBJ2-2
CDR3 protein: CASSVVQGNTGELFF
CDR3 DNA: TGTGCCAGCAGCGTAGTCCAGGGTAACACCGGGGAGCTGTTTTTT

V gene: TRBV11-3
clone size: -
D gene: -
J gene: TRBJ2-1
CDR3 protein: CASSRRAAGDEQFF
CDR3 DNA: TGTGCCAGCAGCCGTCGCGCCGCGGGCGATGAGCAGTTCTTC

V gene: TRBV28
clone size: -
D gene: TRBD2
J gene: TRBJ2-7
CDR3 protein: CATASGGLAGGLDEQYF
CDR3 DNA: TGTGCCACCGCGAGCGGGGGACTAGCGGGAGGGCTCGACGAGCAGTACTTC

V gene: TRBV28
clone size: -
D gene: -
J gene: TRBJ2-2
CDR3 protein: CASSFEWRAWSPGELFF
CDR3 DNA: TGTGCCAGCAGTTTCGAATGGAGGGCGTGGAGCCCCGGGGAGCTGTTTTTT

V gene: TRBV6-5
clone size: -
D gene: -
J gene: TRBJ2-2
CDR3 protein: CASSYTGGRTGELFF
CDR3 DNA: TGTGCCAGCAGTTACACCGGGGGGCGGACCGGGGAGCTGTTTTTT

V gene: TRBV10-3
clone size: -
D gene: -
J gene: TRBJ2-5
CDR3 protein: CATSREAGETQYF
CDR3 DNA: TGTGCCACCTCAAGGGAGGCCGGAGAGACCCAGTACTTC